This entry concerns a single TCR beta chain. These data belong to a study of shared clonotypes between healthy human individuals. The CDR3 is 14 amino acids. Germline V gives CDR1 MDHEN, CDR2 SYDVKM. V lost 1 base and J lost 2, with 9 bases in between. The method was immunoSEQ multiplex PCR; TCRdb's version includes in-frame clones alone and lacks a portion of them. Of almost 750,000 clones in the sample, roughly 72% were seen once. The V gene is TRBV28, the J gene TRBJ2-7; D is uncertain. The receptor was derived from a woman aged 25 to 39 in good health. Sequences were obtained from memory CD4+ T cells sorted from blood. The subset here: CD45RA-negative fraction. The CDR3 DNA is TGTGCCAGCAGTTTATTGACCCTAGCCTACGAGCAGTACTTC. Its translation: CASSLLTLAYEQYF.